This is a list of T cell receptor beta chains from one sample in a study of blood T cells in healthy people across ages. One entry per CDR3 protein results from TCRdb running MiXCR on the 5' RACE reads. The sample yields hundreds of thousands of distinct CDR3 sequences, about 20% seen once. The sample comprised blood. These receptors all come from a man between 65 and 85 years old in good health. The CDR3 runs from the conserved cysteine through the conserved F or W. Each record gives: V gene, D gene, clone size, J gene, CDR3 DNA, CDR3 protein. D genes are given only for firm matches. Clone size is shown for a subset of rows, as once, few, many or a class of expanded clone.

>TRBV6-1|-|-|TRBJ2-2
TGTGCCAGCAGGAAATCGTCGGGGTGGGACGCCGGGGAGCTGTTTTTT
CASRKSSGWDAGELFF
>TRBV18|-|few|TRBJ2-5
TGTGCCAGCTCACTACAAAAGGGGCAAGAGACCCAGTACTTC
CASSLQKGQETQYF
>TRBV5-1|-|-|TRBJ1-1
TGCGCCAGCAGCTCGTCAACAGGGCTCGTGGCCACTGAAGCTTTCTTT
CASSSSTGLVATEAFF
>TRBV12-3/TRBV12-4|-|few|TRBJ1-2
TGTGCCAGCAGTTTTCGCCAGGACGTAAACTATGGCTACACCTTC
CASSFRQDVNYGYTF
>TRBV5-1|-|few|TRBJ1-1
TGCGCCAGCAGCTTTAATAAGGACTCTGAAGCTTTCTTT
CASSFNKDSEAFF
>TRBV30|-|-|TRBJ1-1
TGTGCCTGGGGACGGGGTGAACAGGGTGAAGCTTTCTTT
CAWGRGEQGEAFF
>TRBV12-3/TRBV12-4|-|-|TRBJ2-3
TGTGCCAGCAGTTTCCCCCTGGGGGCAGCACCCACAGATACGCAGTATTTT
CASSFPLGAAPTDTQYF
>TRBV12-3/TRBV12-4|TRBD2|-|TRBJ2-3
TGTGCCAGCAGTTTAGCTTCTAGCGGGGGGGTTACGCAGTATTTT
CASSLASSGGVTQYF
>TRBV12-5|TRBD1|few|TRBJ1-1
TGTGCTAGTGGTTTGGTACTGGACAGGGGCGTCACTGAAGCTTTCTTT
CASGLVLDRGVTEAFF
>TRBV2|-|few|TRBJ2-2
TGTGCCAGCAGTAGGTCTGGCACCGGGGAGCTGTTTTTT
CASSRSGTGELFF
>TRBV2|TRBD2|once|TRBJ2-3
TGTGCCAGCAGTCTGACTAGCAGGACAGATACGCAGTATTTT
CASSLTSRTDTQYF
>TRBV12-3/TRBV12-4|TRBD2|few|TRBJ2-2
TGTGCCAGCAGTCCGTACCCCAGTCTTGGACTAGCGGGAGAGGTCGGGGAGCTGTTTTTT
CASSPYPSLGLAGEVGELFF
>TRBV14|TRBD2|-|TRBJ2-7
TGTGCCAGCAGCCAAGAAACTAGCGGAATATACGAGCAGTACTTC
CASSQETSGIYEQYF
>TRBV29-1|TRBD2|-|TRBJ2-3
TGCAGCGTTGTAGGGGACTATAGGAATACGCAGTATTTT
CSVVGDYRNTQYF
>TRBV12-3/TRBV12-4|-|-|TRBJ1-1
TGTGCCAGCAGTTTAAGAAGGCCGGTGAACACTGAAGCTTTCTTT
CASSLRRPVNTEAFF
>TRBV20-1|-|few|TRBJ2-7
TGCAGTGCTACTGGCCCTGAATCCTACGAGCAGTACTTC
CSATGPESYEQYF
>TRBV7-3|TRBD1|-|TRBJ2-5
TGTGCCAGCAGCAATCCGGGACAGGGGGGTTTGGAGACCCAGTACTTC
CASSNPGQGGLETQYF
>TRBV12-3/TRBV12-4|-|-|TRBJ2-7
TGTGCCAGCAGTTTAATGGGGGGCCCTACCGAGCAGTACTTC
CASSLMGGPTEQYF
>TRBV6-1|-|few|TRBJ1-4
TGTGCCAGCAGGGAATCGGACTGGACTAATGAAAAACTGTTTTTT
CASRESDWTNEKLFF
>TRBV7-2|TRBD2|-|TRBJ2-2
TGTGCCAGCAGCTGGCGTGGACTAGTTGGTACCGGGGAGCTGTTTTTT
CASSWRGLVGTGELFF
>TRBV28|-|few|TRBJ1-2
TGTGCCACACTGATCGAGTCTAACTATGGCTACACCTTC
CATLIESNYGYTF
>TRBV18|-|-|TRBJ1-2
TGTGCCAGCTCACCATCGAGCGCAAGACCGAACTATGGCTACACCTTC
CASSPSSARPNYGYTF
>TRBV5-1|TRBD1|few|TRBJ1-1
TGCGCCAGCAGCTGGGGACAGACTGAAGCTTTCTTT
CASSWGQTEAFF
>TRBV7-2|-|-|TRBJ1-3
TGTGCCAGCAGAGCGGTAGGGTCTGGAAACACCATATATTTT
CASRAVGSGNTIYF
>TRBV20-1|-|-|TRBJ1-2
TGCAGTGCTAGAGACATTGCGCCCTCATCGGGAGGCTACACCTTC
CSARDIAPSSGGYTF
>TRBV3-1|-|-|TRBJ2-4
TGTGCCAGCAGCCAAGCTGGACAAAGAAACATTCAGTACTTC
CASSQAGQRNIQYF
>TRBV3-1|TRBD1|few|TRBJ1-1
TGTGCCAGCAGCCCAGGACAGGGCAAGATGAACACTGAAGCTTTCTTT
CASSPGQGKMNTEAFF